This paragraph reports one T cell receptor beta chain. Its antigen remains undetermined. The input lacks base qualities; no much larger clone sits a single base away. TCRbeta CDR3 regions were amplified from genomic DNA by means of the immunoSEQ Assay, a bias-controlled multiplex PCR. In the authors' own workflow: The number of nucleated cells in each sample was estimated from the amplification of reference gene primers within the assay. Sequence reads were collapsed and filtered to measure the absolute abundance of every unique TCRbeta CDR3 rearrangement. Productive Simpson clonality was computed per sample as the square root of Simpson's diversity index over productive rearrangements. In its TCRdb copy, this immuneACCESS table keeps in-frame sequences only and misses some clones. Where compared with another copy, unresolved V genes explain less than half of these, and the others have no known cause. That table is the source of V, J and clone size, and D and trimming were worked out from the DNA. The sample includes around 30,000 clones, with about 90% observed a single time. The leading ten clones occupy around 2.5% of the sample.

These data come from a study of blood T cell repertoires in COVID-19 (dated by TCRdb to 2018 to 2020). Regarding the complete study: Samples from collaborators originated in the United States, Italy and Spain and spanned both the acute and convalescent phases of COVID-19. The material from the prospective study consisted of cDNA or gDNA derived from T cells, B-cell-depleted T cells, or PBMCs. Subjects who had been exposed to COVID-19, were actively infected with it, or had recovered from it provided the deeply sampled blood TCRbeta repertoires that made up the dataset. The repertoires were made available in a free public database intended to serve as a resource for research on the immune response to SARS-CoV-2. The samples were drawn from the first 160 participants of the ongoing ImmuneRACE study and from some 1,300 subjects provided by 6 global collaborators. The sample metadata nearly always contained a de-identified subject ID, COVID-19 status, age in years and sex. Where available, HLA class I and class II types were taken from metadata supplied by the sample provider and were not determined by assay-based typing.

General study outcomes and caveats: How much clinical and demographic metadata was included differed by source and by participant, and the metadata was provided uncurated.

The CDR3 sequence holds 16 residues, the cysteine and phenylalanine included. The retained sequence is limited to the CDR3, 48 bases, with the frame set at the first base. As encoded in the germline V gene, CDR1 is SGHTA while CDR2 is FQGNSA. The germline V end is reduced by 5 bases and the J end by 4 bases; junction bases left unmatched: 11. Whole blood was collected in K2EDTA tubes by collaborating institutions according to the institutions' own protocols. For TCRbeta analysis, collaborators shipped samples as frozen whole blood, isolated PBMCs, or DNA extracted from either of those sample types. The TCR was taken from a man in his forties or fifties with active COVID-19. The rearrangement combines TRBV7-2 with TRBJ1-1; 9 nucleotides in the junction match TRBD1. Sequenced: peripheral blood. This receptor has the CDR3 CASSLRDREVGTEAFF. The bases are TGTGCCAGCAGCCTCCGGGACAGGGAGGTGGGCACTGAAGCTTTCTTT.